A single sample gave rise to the 9 T cell receptor beta chains below, sequenced in a study of T cell responses to AZD1222 COVID-19 vaccine. The data were produced by immunoSEQ multiplex PCR, yet TCRdb's version contains in-frame clones alone and is incomplete. The sample holds roughly 120,000 clones, 92% seen once. The sample in question was peripheral blood, obtained on day 0 of AZD1222 vaccination. The origin of the receptors is an adult in good health.

This clone was seen more than once but under ten times. The chain joins TRBV11-3 to TRBJ1-6; D is ambiguous. The CDR3 totals 13 residues. CDR1 and CDR2 (germline): SGHNT, YENEEA. Trimming took off 0 bases at V and 4 bases at J, with 1 base between the two ends. CDR3 sequence (DNA): TGTGCCAGCAGCTTAGAGTATAATTCACCCCTCCACTTT. Translating gives CASSLEYNSPLHF.

The rearrangement links TRBV10-1 to TRBJ2-3; TRBD2 is a possible D gene (6 bases). V was trimmed by 0 bases and J by 4 bases, leaving 8 bases between them. The V gene's germline CDR1 is WNHNN and CDR2 SYGVQD (reference sequence). The CDR3 is made up of 14 amino acids. In nucleotides, the CDR3 is TGCGCCAGCAGTGAGTCATTAGCGGCAGATACGCAGTATTTT. This codes for CASSESLAADTQYF.

This chain joins TRBV5-1 and TRBJ1-3; D possibly corresponds to TRBD1 (6 bases). Between the trimmed V and J ends, which lost 6 bases and 8 bases, there was a span of 15 bases. Germline-derived CDR1 and CDR2 are SGHRS and YFSETQ. The CDR3 contains 13 residues. The CDR3 is CASTGGATDTIYF. CDR3 nucleotides: TGCGCCAGCACGGGGGGGGCGACGGACACCATATATTTT.

The chain joins TRBV19 to TRBJ1-3; unclear D gene. CDR1 is LNHDA, CDR2 SQIVND, per germline (reference sequence). The length of the CDR3 is 15 residues. V shed 3 bases and J shed 0 bases, with 9 bases lying between them. The CDR3 reads CASSMERSSGNTIYF. The CDR3 coding sequence is TGTGCCAGTAGTATGGAACGCAGCTCTGGAAACACCATATATTTT. The full variable domain, with the rest looked up from reference TRBV19 and TRBJ1-3, is DGGITQSPKYLFRKEGQNVTLSCEQNLNHDAMYWYRQDPGQGLRLIYYSQIVNDFQKGDIAEGYSVSREKKESFPLTVTSAQKNPTAFYLCASSMERSSGNTIYFGEGSWLTVV.

The gene calls are TRBV29-1 and TRBJ2-2, with D perhaps matching TRBD1 (5 bases). Trimming removed 7 bases at V and 5 bases at J, with 8 bases between. There are 11 residues in the CDR3. Per the germline V gene, CDR1 is SQVTM and CDR2 is ANQGSEA. The CDR3: CSARQTGELFF. The DNA for the CDR3 is TGCAGCGCTAGACAGACCGGGGAGCTGTTTTTT.

This chain uses TRBV10-3 with TRBJ1-6, with D hard to call. This CDR3 region has 14 residues. Germline V lookup: CDR1 ENHRY, CDR2 SYGVKD. The V end was cut by 3 bases, the J end by 7 bases, with 10 bases between. CDR3 DNA: TGTGCCATCAGTGACCCCAGGAGGAATTCACCCCTCCACTTT. Translation gives CAISDPRRNSPLHF.

The chain carries TRBV5-8 and TRBJ2-7; 7 nucleotides agree with TRBD2. The CDR3 has 16 residues. CDR1 is SGHTS and CDR2 is YDEGEE in the germline V gene. V gave up 1 base and J gave up 0 bases; unmatched junction bases: 7. The CDR3 region has the DNA TGTGCCAGCAGCTTGAAGCACGGGGGGAACTCCTACGAGCAGTACTTC. Protein product: CASSLKHGGNSYEQYF.

This chain links TRBV5-1 with TRBJ1-4; D is ambiguous. V gave up 1 base and J gave up 0 bases, with 7 bases separating them. CDR1 and CDR2 from the germline V gene are SGHRS and YFSETQ. The CDR3 loop spans 15 amino acids. CDR3 sequence (DNA): TGCGCCAGCAGCTTGACCGTCGCAACTAATGAAAAACTGTTTTTT. This translates into CASSLTVATNEKLFF.

This sequence joins TRBV7-2 and TRBJ2-7; TRBD2 agrees at 7 bases. V lost 6 bases to trimming and J lost 7 bases; unmatched junction nucleotides: 18. Germline V CDR1 and CDR2: SGHTA, FQGNSA. This CDR3 spans 16 amino acids. This CDR3 is CASRARLAELGGEQYF. DNA for the CDR3: TGTGCCAGCAGGGCCCGCCTAGCGGAGCTAGGTGGAGAGCAGTACTTC.